The 20 T cell receptor beta chains listed next were all sequenced from one sample in a study of PD-1 blockade in mismatch repair-deficient tumors. This table comes from immunoSEQ multiplex PCR, and its TCRdb copy is limited to in-frame clones, with some not included. The sample records roughly 15,000 clones, about 80% being singletons. The specimen comprised PBMCs, sampled 4 weeks after starting pembrolizumab. These receptors all stem from an adult with mismatch repair-deficient cancer.

The chain is built from TRBV11-3 and TRBJ2-7, with 10 nucleotides matching TRBD1. Germline V gene lookup returns CDR1 SGHNT and CDR2 YENEEA. V gave up 5 bases and J gave up 6 bases; unmatched junction bases: 10. There are 15 residues in the CDR3. CDR3 in DNA: TGTGCCAGCAGCAAAAACCCGGGACAGGGGACCGAGCAGTACTTC. It codes for CASSKNPGQGTEQYF.

The CDR3 DNA reads TGTGCCAGCAGTCCCCGCCCAGCCTACGAGCAGTACTTC. Its translation: CASSPRPAYEQYF. This chain joins TRBV6-6 and TRBJ2-7; no definite D call. The CDR3 is made up of 13 amino acids. The germline V and J ends were trimmed by 5 bases and 2 bases, with 10 bases remaining between them. Germline-derived CDR1 and CDR2 are MNHNY and SVGAGI (reference sequence).

The CDR3, as DNA: TGTGCCAGCAGTGAAGCGACTAGCTTCGGTGAGCAGTTCTTC. As protein: CASSEATSFGEQFF. This rearrangement joins TRBV2 to TRBJ2-1, with TRBD2 identical over 7 bases. CDR3 length: 14 amino acids. Trimming at V came to 0 bases and at J to 9 bases, leaving 5 bases not matched to a gene. In germline, CDR1 is SNHLY, CDR2 FYNNEI.

CDR3 DNA sequence: TGTGCCAGCAGCCCTATAGCGGGAGGACTATACAATGAGCAGTTCTTC. Translated, it gives CASSPIAGGLYNEQFF. V gene TRBV9 combines with J gene TRBJ2-1; 10 bases fit TRBD2. The germline CDR1 and CDR2 sequences are SGDLS and YYNGEE. V trimming: 4 bases; J trimming: 4 bases; junction bases outside the gene matches: 8. This CDR3 spans 16 amino acids.

This clone was picked up one time. The CDR3 loop is CASSLGLLAGTDTQYF. As DNA, the CDR3 is TGCGCCAGCAGCTTGGGGCTCCTAGCGGGGACAGATACGCAGTATTTT. The V and J genes are TRBV5-1 and TRBJ2-3; TRBD2 aligns across 9 bases. From germline, CDR1 is SGHRS and CDR2 YFSETQ. The CDR3 has 16 residues. The trim removed 0 bases at V and 3 bases at J, leaving 5 bases unmatched.

This CDR3 reads CASSLTIGQETQYF. The CDR3 nucleotides read TGCGCCAGCAGCCTGACAATTGGACAAGAGACCCAGTACTTC. The V call is TRBV4-1, the J call TRBJ2-5, with D hard to call. CDR1 is MGHRA, CDR2 YSYEKL, per germline. This CDR3 has 14 residues. Trimming removed 4 bases at V and 2 bases at J, with 11 bases between.

The CDR3 bases are TGTGCAAGTCGCTTAGAGGAACGGACTAGCGGGAGAGAGACCCAGTACTTC. Translated: CASRLEERTSGRETQYF. The chain combines TRBV12-2 with TRBJ2-5; no DNA check was done on the table's D call, TRBD2. TRBV12-2 constitutes a pseudogene. This CDR3 is 17 amino acids long.

V is TRBV11-1 and J is TRBJ2-7; D is possibly TRBD2 (6 bases). The CDR3 consists of 11 residues. The V gene's germline CDR1 is SGHAT and CDR2 FQDESV (reference sequence). V lost 6 bases and J lost 4, with 7 bases in between. CDR3 loop: CASRGGYEQYF. The CDR3 bases are TGTGCCAGCAGGGGGGGATACGAGCAGTACTTC.

The V call is TRBV5-1, the J call TRBJ1-2; TRBD1 agrees at 9 bases. After removal of 0 bases from V and 3 bases from J, the junction contained 6 bases not matched to a gene. Germline V gives CDR1 SGHRS, CDR2 YFSETQ. The CDR3 has 16 amino acids. Written as DNA, the CDR3 is TGCGCCAGCAGCTTGGTGGGACAGGGTACGGACTATGGCTACACCTTC. This encodes CASSLVGQGTDYGYTF.

The J gene is TRBJ1-6, the V gene TRBV11-2; D uncertain. CDR1 and CDR2 (germline): SGHAT, FQNNGV. The germline V and J ends were trimmed by 1 base and 4 bases, with 8 bases remaining between them. This CDR3 contains 15 residues. The CDR3 nucleotides are TGTGCCAGCAGCTTAGTAGGGAGTTATAATTCACCCCTCCACTTT. Its protein is CASSLVGSYNSPLHF. Looking up the rest from reference TRBV11-2 and TRBJ1-6 gives the full variable domain: EAGVAQSPRYKIIEKRQSVAFWCNPISGHATLYWYQQILGQGPKLLIQFQNNGVVDDSQLPKDRFSAERLKGVDSTLKIQPAKLEDSAVYLCASSLVGSYNSPLHFGNGTRLTVT.

The CDR3 region is CASSLLGADSYEQYF. CDR3 bases: TGTGCCAGCAGCTTGCTGGGGGCGGACTCCTACGAGCAGTACTTC. The chain uses TRBV5-8 and TRBJ2-7, with TRBD1 as a possible D gene (6 bases). From germline, CDR1 is SGHTS and CDR2 YDEGEE. The CDR3 contains 15 residues. Trimming took 1 base from V and 0 from J, leaving 11 bases between them.

The chain recombines TRBV14 with TRBJ2-2; D is undetermined. This CDR3 contains 15 residues. Germline V lookup: CDR1 SGHDN, CDR2 FVKESK. V was pared by 1 base and J by 2 bases, with 8 bases between. The CDR3 DNA is TGTGCCAGCAGCCAAGTTATGGCTAACACCGGGGAGCTGTTTTTT. Its protein is CASSQVMANTGELFF.

This clone occurred a few times. The chain joins TRBV30 to TRBJ2-7; TRBD2 might be the D (5 bases). Germline CDR1 GTSNPN, CDR2 SVGIG (reference sequence). The CDR3 consists of 12 residues. The V and J ends lost 2 bases and 5 bases respectively, with 10 bases between them. CDR3 bases: TGTGCCTGGAGTTGGTCCGGGGACGAGCAGTACTTC. Translation gives CAWSWSGDEQYF.

The rearrangement joins TRBV30 to TRBJ1-2, with TRBD1 as a possible D gene (5 bases). This CDR3 is 11 amino acids long. Germline CDR1 is GTSNPN and CDR2 is SVGIG (reference sequence). V shed 2 bases and J shed 6 bases, with 7 bases lying between them. The CDR3 DNA is TGTGCCTGGAGTTCAGGGCATGGCTACACCTTC. Translation: CAWSSGHGYTF.

This sequence joins TRBV6-6 and TRBJ1-3; D remains unclear. The germline gives CDR1 MNHNY, CDR2 SVGAGI (reference sequence). The ends were cut back, 2 bases at V and 0 bases at J, with 8 bases in the middle. CDR3 length: 15 residues. The DNA of the CDR3 is TGTGCCAGCAGTTACGGAGCAAGCTCTGGAAACACCATATATTTT. Encoded protein: CASSYGASSGNTIYF.

The J gene is TRBJ2-7, the V gene TRBV5-1; 10 positions match TRBD2. Unmatched junction bases numbered 4, after V lost 2 bases and J lost 2 bases. Germline V gene lookup returns CDR1 SGHRS and CDR2 YFSETQ. This CDR3 spans 15 amino acids. CDR3: CASSLRSGRAYEQYF. The DNA of the CDR3 is TGCGCCAGCAGCTTAAGGAGCGGGAGGGCCTACGAGCAGTACTTC.

This clone was seen once. The rearrangement uses TRBV10-1 and TRBJ2-6; 11 nucleotides line up with TRBD1. V shed 3 bases and J 0 bases; nucleotides not matched to a gene: 13. The CDR3 spans 21 residues. Germline V gives CDR1 WNHNN, CDR2 SYGVQD (reference sequence). This chain's CDR3 is CASSDNRDRGVKCSGANVLTF. As DNA, the CDR3 is TGCGCCAGCAGTGACAACCGGGACAGGGGGGTTAAGTGCTCTGGGGCCAACGTCCTGACTTTC.

This clone was picked up one time. The chain uses TRBV11-3 and TRBJ2-5, with D possibly being TRBD1 (5 bases). The end of the DNA aligns better with TRBJ2-7, so the J call may be wrong. The V gene's germline CDR1 is SGHNT and CDR2 YENEEA. The CDR3 sequence is 13 residues long. CDR3 DNA: TGTGCCAGCACCTCCCCCAGGGAATTCGAGCAGTACTTC. Translation: CASTSPREFEQYF.

V usage is TRBV6-9 and J usage is TRBJ2-1, with 7 nucleotides matching TRBD2. Germline trimming cut 6 bases from V and 4 bases from J; bases unmatched to any gene: 9. The CDR3 loop spans 15 amino acids. The V gene's germline CDR1 is MNHGY and CDR2 SVAAGI. CDR3 bases: TGTGCCAGCAGCCCCCTCTCGGGAGGATACAATGAGCAGTTCTTC. Protein sequence: CASSPLSGGYNEQFF.

V gene TRBV9 combines with J gene TRBJ2-1, with D perhaps matching TRBD2 (7 bases). CDR3 length: 21 amino acids. V was clipped by 0 bases and J by 5 bases, with 30 bases between them. From germline, CDR1 is SGDLS and CDR2 YYNGEE. The CDR3 DNA is TGTGCCAGCAGCGTAGGAGTCGTGGCGGGTTCTCGGGGGGCTAGGAACAATGAGCAGTTCTTC. This encodes CASSVGVVAGSRGARNNEQFF.